The 6 T cell receptor beta chains reported below all come from one sample, sequenced in a study of a mutant IDH1 vaccine in newly diagnosed glioma. The time point was: week 35, safety follow-up. Every vaccine dose comprised 300 ug of mutant IDH1 20-mer peptide plus topical imiquimod. These receptors have no identified antigens. Assay: immunoSEQ multiplex PCR; the TCRdb copy retains only in-frame clones and omits some. The sample records some 30,000 clones, 79% being singletons. The source was PBMCs, collected from a glioma patient whose treatment included an IDH1 peptide vaccine. These receptors originate from a woman aged 30 to 39 with glioma. Some clones in this sample may be carry-over from other donors' samples.

The chain uses TRBV7-2 and TRBJ1-2, with TRBD1 matching over 8 bases. J gave up 5 bases and V 3 bases, and 5 bases lay outside the gene matches. The CDR3 runs 14 residues. The germline V gene encodes CDR1 SGHTA and CDR2 FQGNSA. In DNA form, the CDR3 reads TGTGCCAGCAGCTTCCCGACAGGGGATTATGGCTACACCTTC. It is translated as CASSFPTGDYGYTF.

The V gene is TRBV7-2, the J gene TRBJ1-3; D ambiguous. Germline V CDR1 and CDR2: SGHTA, FQGNSA. V dropped 5 bases and J dropped 0 bases, with 11 bases sitting between them. The CDR3 has 15 amino acids. This CDR3 reads CASSPSTLSGNTIYF. CDR3 nucleotide sequence: TGTGCCAGCAGCCCCAGCACCCTCTCTGGAAACACCATATATTTT.

V usage is TRBV5-1 and J usage is TRBJ2-3; 8 bases fit TRBD2. V dropped 3 bases and J dropped 2; count of bases not matched to a gene: 5. Germline V gene lookup returns CDR1 SGHRS and CDR2 YFSETQ. The CDR3 is 15 residues long. The CDR3 nucleotides read TGCGCCAGCAGCTGGATAGCGGGGAACACAGATACGCAGTATTTT. Encoded protein: CASSWIAGNTDTQYF.

This sequence joins TRBV6-1 and TRBJ2-4; D may be TRBD1 (5 bases). Looked up from germline, CDR1 is MNHNS and CDR2 is SASEGT. V was pared by 1 base and J by 0 bases, with 10 bases between. This CDR3 contains 16 residues. CDR3 nucleotides: TGTGCCAGCAGTGAAGGACAGCTTCTAGCCAAAAACATTCAGTACTTC. Its protein product is CASSEGQLLAKNIQYF.

The CDR3 nucleotides are TGTGCCAGCAGCCTAGGGGCGGATGGCTACACCTTC. Protein sequence: CASSLGADGYTF. The chain joins TRBV11-3 to TRBJ1-2, with D perhaps matching TRBD1 (5 bases). Germline V gene lookup returns CDR1 SGHNT and CDR2 YENEEA. The CDR3 covers 12 residues. The V and J ends lost 5 bases and 6 bases respectively, with 10 bases between them.

The chain uses TRBV5-1 and TRBJ2-3; D unresolved. CDR1 SGHRS and CDR2 YFSETQ come from the germline V gene. The CDR3 has 12 amino acids. V lost 5 bases to trimming and J lost 1 base, with 5 bases between them. The CDR3 loop reads CASRVGTDTQYF. The CDR3 DNA is TGCGCCAGCAGGGTAGGCACAGATACGCAGTATTTT.